The 6 T cell receptor beta chains listed next were all sequenced from one sample in a study of blood T cells in healthy people across ages. The second PCR ran about 6 to 12 cycles with a sample-barcoded 5' primer and J-beta primers. MiXCR was run by TCRdb on the 5' RACE reads, yielding one entry per CDR3 protein. The table records about 680,000 distinct CDR3 sequences, about 52% of them present only once. What was sequenced was blood. These receptors came from a woman aged 60-70 years in good health.

This clonotype was seen only a few times. The chain is built from TRBV4-3 and TRBJ1-5; no reliable D call. V was pared by 0 bases and J by 5 bases, with 8 bases between. In germline, CDR1 is LGHNA, CDR2 YSLEER. This CDR3 comprises 14 residues. The CDR3 protein is CASSQDRFYQPQHF. The CDR3 nucleotides read TGCGCCAGCAGCCAAGATCGGTTTTATCAGCCCCAGCATTTT.

The chain links TRBV6-6 to TRBJ1-6; a possible D gene is TRBD1 (6 bases). V was cut by 2 bases and J by 6 bases, with 17 bases left in between. This CDR3 spans 17 amino acids. In germline, CDR1 is MNHNY, CDR2 SVGAGI (reference sequence). Here the CDR3 reads CASSYTPIRGGNSPLHF. Written as DNA, the CDR3 is TGTGCCAGCAGTTACACTCCAATCAGGGGAGGTAATTCACCCCTCCACTTT.

This clonotype was observed once. The chain carries TRBV20-1 and TRBJ1-5; 8 nucleotides match TRBD1. J lost 0 bases, V lost 2 bases, and 12 bases had no gene match. Looked up from germline, CDR1 is DFQATT and CDR2 is SNEGSKA (reference sequence). CDR3 size: 18 residues. The CDR3 is CSARLGTGQSYSNQPQHF. The CDR3 nucleotides are TGCAGTGCTAGACTCGGGACAGGTCAGTCCTATAGCAATCAGCCCCAGCATTTT.

This sequence joins TRBV20-1 and TRBJ2-7; D remains unclear. CDR1 is DFQATT, CDR2 SNEGSKA, per germline (reference sequence). The CDR3 has 16 residues. V lost 0 bases to trimming and J lost 2 bases, with 17 bases between them. DNA for the CDR3: TGCAGTGCTAGAGATCCGATCAGGACCGAGACCTACGAGCAGTACTTC. Translation: CSARDPIRTETYEQYF.

The chain has TRBV7-3 and TRBJ2-1; D gene ambiguous. Trimming cost V 5 bases and J 3 bases, with 8 bases left between them. Germline CDR1 SGHTA, CDR2 FQGTGA. The CDR3 covers 13 residues. In nucleotides, the CDR3 is TGTGCCAGCAGCGTAAACCACTACAATGAGCAGTTCTTC. Protein sequence: CASSVNHYNEQFF.

This clonotype was counted a few times. V gene TRBV20-1 combines with J gene TRBJ1-2, with 11 bases identical to TRBD1. The CDR3 runs 14 residues. Germline CDR1 reads DFQATT; CDR2 reads SNEGSKA (reference sequence). The CDR3 reads CRHGQGAASSGYTF. Here the CDR3 DNA reads TGCAGACACGGACAGGGGGCAGCCTCTAGTGGCTACACCTTC.